This is a list of T cell receptor beta chains from one sample in a study of blood T cell repertoires in COVID-19. TCRdb keeps only in-frame clones here, not all; method: immunoSEQ multiplex PCR. In the table there are approximately 140,000 clones, about three quarters of which are singletons. The sequenced sample was peripheral blood. Receptors were obtained from a man aged 45-65 years with acute or convalescent COVID-19. The CDR3 runs from the conserved cysteine through the conserved F or W. D genes are given only for firm matches. Part of the rows lack a size; the others show once, few, many or a class for expanded clones.

clone size: .
J gene: TRBJ2-3
D gene: .
V gene: TRBV24-1
CDR3 protein: CAIGITGSEDTQYF
CDR3 DNA: TGTGCCATCGGAATCACAGGGAGTGAAGATACGCAGTATTTT

clone size: .
J gene: TRBJ2-7
D gene: TRBD1
V gene: TRBV11-2
CDR3 protein: CASSLNRDSSYEQYF
CDR3 DNA: TGTGCCAGCAGCTTAAACCGGGACAGCTCCTACGAGCAGTACTTC

clone size: .
J gene: TRBJ1-3
D gene: TRBD1
V gene: TRBV11-2
CDR3 protein: CASSPRDRGNTIYF
CDR3 DNA: TGTGCCAGCAGCCCACGGGACAGGGGGAACACCATATATTTT

clone size: .
J gene: TRBJ2-3
D gene: TRBD1
V gene: TRBV29-1
CDR3 protein: CSVGDRGSDTQYF
CDR3 DNA: TGCAGCGTTGGGGACAGGGGTTCAGATACGCAGTATTTT

clone size: .
J gene: TRBJ2-5
D gene: TRBD1
V gene: TRBV7-8
CDR3 protein: CASSLRGSQETQYF
CDR3 DNA: TGTGCCAGCAGTCTCAGGGGGTCGCAAGAGACCCAGTACTTC

clone size: .
J gene: TRBJ1-3
D gene: TRBD1
V gene: TRBV30
CDR3 protein: CACIPGQGLISGNTIYF
CDR3 DNA: TGTGCCTGTATCCCGGGACAGGGGTTAATCTCTGGAAACACCATATATTTT

clone size: once
J gene: TRBJ1-4
D gene: TRBD1
V gene: TRBV5-1
CDR3 protein: CASSFTSDRDGKLFF
CDR3 DNA: TGCGCCAGCAGCTTCACAAGTGACAGGGATGGAAAACTGTTTTTT

clone size: .
J gene: TRBJ1-2
D gene: .
V gene: TRBV12-3/TRBV12-4
CDR3 protein: CASSFIGGYGYTF
CDR3 DNA: TGTGCCAGCAGTTTTATTGGAGGCTATGGCTACACCTTC

clone size: .
J gene: TRBJ2-5
D gene: TRBD2
V gene: TRBV24-1
CDR3 protein: CATSDSALAQIQETQYF
CDR3 DNA: TGTGCCACCAGTGATTCGGCACTAGCGCAAATACAAGAGACCCAGTACTTC

clone size: few
J gene: TRBJ1-3
D gene: TRBD1
V gene: TRBV7-9
CDR3 protein: CASSFGQGSGNTIYF
CDR3 DNA: TGTGCCAGCAGCTTTGGACAGGGTTCTGGAAACACCATATATTTT

clone size: .
J gene: TRBJ2-2
D gene: .
V gene: TRBV3-1/TRBV3-2
CDR3 protein: CASSPIDRNTGELFF
CDR3 DNA: TGTGCCAGCAGCCCGATAGACAGGAACACCGGGGAGCTGTTTTTT

clone size: .
J gene: TRBJ1-4
D gene: TRBD1
V gene: TRBV24-1
CDR3 protein: CATSDRGTGGLGKLFF
CDR3 DNA: TGTGCCACCAGTGATCGTGGGACAGGGGGCTTGGGAAAACTGTTTTTT

clone size: .
J gene: TRBJ1-2
D gene: .
V gene: TRBV27
CDR3 protein: CASRAGLSGGYGYTF
CDR3 DNA: TGTGCCAGCAGGGCGGGACTCTCCGGCGGCTATGGCTACACCTTC

clone size: .
J gene: TRBJ2-5
D gene: .
V gene: TRBV11-2
CDR3 protein: CASSKGGLQETQYF
CDR3 DNA: TGTGCCAGCAGCAAAGGGGGTCTCCAAGAGACCCAGTACTTC

clone size: .
J gene: TRBJ2-5
D gene: TRBD2
V gene: TRBV6-2/TRBV6-3
CDR3 protein: CASSLPLAGAGTQYF
CDR3 DNA: TGTGCCAGCAGTTTACCGTTAGCGGGGGCTGGGACCCAGTACTTC

clone size: .
J gene: TRBJ2-2
D gene: TRBD2
V gene: TRBV18
CDR3 protein: CASSPGLAGSTGELFF
CDR3 DNA: TGTGCCAGCTCACCTGGACTAGCGGGGAGCACCGGGGAGCTGTTTTTT

clone size: .
J gene: TRBJ1-5
D gene: TRBD1
V gene: TRBV3-1/TRBV3-2
CDR3 protein: CASSPSGGVQPQHF
CDR3 DNA: TGTGCCAGCAGCCCCTCAGGGGGCGTGCAGCCCCAGCATTTT

clone size: once
J gene: TRBJ2-1
D gene: .
V gene: TRBV6-5
CDR3 protein: CASSLGPGLPEQFF
CDR3 DNA: TGTGCCAGCAGCCTAGGCCCCGGACTTCCCGAGCAGTTCTTC

clone size: .
J gene: TRBJ2-3
D gene: TRBD2
V gene: TRBV5-4
CDR3 protein: CASSVGGGRQSTDTQYF
CDR3 DNA: TGTGCCAGCAGCGTTGGCGGGGGACGCCAAAGCACAGATACGCAGTATTTT

clone size: .
J gene: TRBJ1-2
D gene: .
V gene: TRBV10-3
CDR3 protein: CAISETGTGYTF
CDR3 DNA: TGTGCCATCAGTGAGACCGGGACAGGCTACACCTTC

clone size: .
J gene: TRBJ2-1
D gene: TRBD2
V gene: TRBV6-5
CDR3 protein: CASSSGGPWDEQFF
CDR3 DNA: TGTGCCAGCAGTTCGGGGGGACCCTGGGATGAGCAGTTCTTC

clone size: .
J gene: TRBJ1-4
D gene: TRBD1
V gene: TRBV18
CDR3 protein: CASSLDRGQEKLFF
CDR3 DNA: TGTGCCAGCTCGCTCGACAGGGGGCAGGAAAAACTGTTTTTT

clone size: .
J gene: TRBJ2-1
D gene: .
V gene: TRBV5-8
CDR3 protein: CASSPRGTRNEQFF
CDR3 DNA: TGTGCCAGCAGCCCCCGGGGGACTCGAAATGAGCAGTTCTTC

clone size: .
J gene: TRBJ2-5
D gene: TRBD1
V gene: TRBV5-4
CDR3 protein: CASSLDRGPETQYF
CDR3 DNA: TGTGCCAGCAGCCTTGACAGGGGGCCGGAGACCCAGTACTTC

clone size: .
J gene: TRBJ1-2
D gene: TRBD1
V gene: TRBV27
CDR3 protein: CASSLLGSDRDGYTF
CDR3 DNA: TGTGCCAGCAGTTTATTAGGGTCGGACAGGGATGGCTACACCTTC

clone size: .
J gene: TRBJ2-3
D gene: .
V gene: TRBV12-3/TRBV12-4
CDR3 protein: CASSLRTGGTQYF
CDR3 DNA: TGTGCCAGCAGTTTGAGAACTGGAGGTACGCAGTATTTT

clone size: .
J gene: TRBJ1-2
D gene: .
V gene: TRBV30
CDR3 protein: CAWILGGGGRIYGYTF
CDR3 DNA: TGTGCCTGGATCCTCGGTGGGGGCGGACGGATCTATGGCTACACCTTC

clone size: .
J gene: TRBJ1-5
D gene: .
V gene: TRBV2
CDR3 protein: CASGGEGNQPQHF
CDR3 DNA: TGTGCCAGCGGAGGAGAAGGAAATCAGCCCCAGCATTTT

clone size: .
J gene: TRBJ1-2
D gene: TRBD1
V gene: TRBV19
CDR3 protein: CASSKAGTGAPFYGYTF
CDR3 DNA: TGTGCCAGTAGTAAAGCCGGGACAGGGGCACCTTTCTATGGCTACACCTTC

clone size: .
J gene: TRBJ2-3
D gene: .
V gene: TRBV27
CDR3 protein: CASSQYRAADTQYF
CDR3 DNA: TGTGCCAGCAGCCAATACAGGGCTGCAGATACGCAGTATTTT

clone size: .
J gene: TRBJ2-1
D gene: TRBD2
V gene: TRBV3-1/TRBV3-2
CDR3 protein: CASSLAGGSNEQFF
CDR3 DNA: TGTGCCAGCAGCTTAGCGGGGGGGAGCAATGAGCAGTTCTTC

clone size: .
J gene: TRBJ1-2
D gene: .
V gene: TRBV5-1
CDR3 protein: CASSPEVGLYGYTF
CDR3 DNA: TGCGCCAGCAGCCCGGAGGTAGGGCTGTACGGCTACACCTTC

clone size: .
J gene: TRBJ1-2
D gene: .
V gene: TRBV5-1
CDR3 protein: CASSLAAGSGYGYTF
CDR3 DNA: TGCGCCAGCAGCTTGGCCGCGGGTTCCGGGTATGGCTACACCTTC

clone size: .
J gene: TRBJ2-1
D gene: TRBD2
V gene: TRBV5-4
CDR3 protein: CASSPTSGKNNEQFF
CDR3 DNA: TGTGCCAGCAGCCCAACTAGCGGGAAAAACAATGAGCAGTTCTTC

clone size: .
J gene: TRBJ1-2
D gene: .
V gene: TRBV30
CDR3 protein: CAWSAVRGVYNYGYTF
CDR3 DNA: TGTGCCTGGAGTGCGGTTCGGGGGGTCTATAACTATGGCTACACCTTC

clone size: .
J gene: TRBJ2-5
D gene: TRBD1
V gene: TRBV9
CDR3 protein: CASSRQGRAAETQYF
CDR3 DNA: TGTGCCAGCAGCCGACAGGGCAGGGCTGCGGAGACCCAGTACTTC

clone size: .
J gene: TRBJ1-4
D gene: .
V gene: TRBV30
CDR3 protein: CACRGAGHEKLFF
CDR3 DNA: TGTGCCTGCCGGGGGGCAGGGCATGAAAAACTGTTTTTT

clone size: .
J gene: TRBJ2-2
D gene: TRBD2
V gene: TRBV28
CDR3 protein: CACRTAGGNTGELFF
CDR3 DNA: TGTGCCTGCCGTACAGCGGGGGGGAACACCGGGGAGCTGTTTTTT

clone size: .
J gene: TRBJ2-7
D gene: .
V gene: TRBV24-1
CDR3 protein: CATSDLTGDGLEQYF
CDR3 DNA: TGTGCCACCAGTGACTTAACCGGGGATGGGCTCGAGCAGTACTTC

clone size: .
J gene: TRBJ1-1
D gene: .
V gene: TRBV9
CDR3 protein: CASSVGQAPNTEAFF
CDR3 DNA: TGTGCCAGCAGCGTAGGACAGGCTCCGAACACTGAAGCTTTCTTT

clone size: .
J gene: TRBJ1-5
D gene: .
V gene: TRBV29-1
CDR3 protein: CSGCIGTPCQPQHF
CDR3 DNA: TGCAGCGGGTGTATCGGGACACCTTGTCAGCCCCAGCATTTT

clone size: .
J gene: TRBJ2-5
D gene: TRBD1
V gene: TRBV24-1
CDR3 protein: CATSDPTGEETQYF
CDR3 DNA: TGTGCCACCAGTGATCCTACAGGGGAAGAGACCCAGTACTTC

clone size: .
J gene: TRBJ1-6
D gene: .
V gene: TRBV20-1
CDR3 protein: CSASLQSSYNSPLHF
CDR3 DNA: TGCAGTGCCAGTCTACAGAGCTCCTATAATTCACCCCTCCACTTT

clone size: few
J gene: TRBJ1-4
D gene: .
V gene: TRBV5-1
CDR3 protein: CASSLEAGGANEKLFF
CDR3 DNA: TGCGCCAGCAGCTTGGAAGCGGGGGGAGCTAATGAAAAACTGTTTTTT

clone size: .
J gene: TRBJ1-2
D gene: TRBD1
V gene: TRBV2
CDR3 protein: CASSEQGDGYTF
CDR3 DNA: TGTGCCAGCAGTGAACAGGGGGATGGCTACACCTTC

clone size: .
J gene: TRBJ1-5
D gene: .
V gene: TRBV7-9
CDR3 protein: CASSALGGQGNQPQHF
CDR3 DNA: TGTGCCAGCAGCGCCCTGGGGGGGCAGGGGAATCAGCCCCAGCATTTT

clone size: .
J gene: TRBJ2-1
D gene: .
V gene: TRBV21-1
CDR3 protein: CASSPKEAGGLVYNEQFF
CDR3 DNA: TGTGCCAGCAGTCCCAAAGAGGCAGGAGGACTCGTCTACAATGAGCAGTTCTTC

clone size: .
J gene: TRBJ2-2
D gene: TRBD2
V gene: TRBV14
CDR3 protein: CASSEGLADYTGELFF
CDR3 DNA: TGTGCCAGCAGCGAGGGGCTAGCGGATTACACCGGGGAGCTGTTTTTT

clone size: .
J gene: TRBJ1-1
D gene: .
V gene: TRBV4-1
CDR3 protein: CASSRDTNTEAFF
CDR3 DNA: TGCGCCAGCAGCCGGGACACAAACACTGAAGCTTTCTTT

clone size: .
J gene: TRBJ1-3
D gene: .
V gene: TRBV9
CDR3 protein: CASGEDRPSSGNTIYF
CDR3 DNA: TGTGCCAGCGGGGAAGACAGGCCAAGCTCTGGAAACACCATATATTTT

clone size: .
J gene: TRBJ1-2
D gene: .
V gene: TRBV7-8
CDR3 protein: CASSLAAPIYGYTF
CDR3 DNA: TGTGCCAGCAGCTTAGCGGCCCCCATCTATGGCTACACCTTC

clone size: .
J gene: TRBJ1-2
D gene: TRBD1
V gene: TRBV9
CDR3 protein: CASTGQLHYGYTF
CDR3 DNA: TGTGCCAGCACGGGACAGCTACACTATGGCTACACCTTC

clone size: .
J gene: TRBJ1-2
D gene: .
V gene: TRBV3-1/TRBV3-2
CDR3 protein: CASSQDWGVYGYTF
CDR3 DNA: TGTGCCAGCAGCCAAGATTGGGGGGTCTATGGCTACACCTTC

clone size: .
J gene: TRBJ2-1
D gene: TRBD2
V gene: TRBV19
CDR3 protein: CASSISLTGGRNEQFF
CDR3 DNA: TGTGCCAGTAGTATATCGCTCACGGGGGGGCGGAATGAGCAGTTCTTC

clone size: few
J gene: TRBJ1-2
D gene: .
V gene: TRBV7-2
CDR3 protein: CASSLVWGRGYTF
CDR3 DNA: TGTGCCAGCAGCTTAGTGTGGGGGCGTGGCTACACCTTC

clone size: once
J gene: TRBJ1-5
D gene: .
V gene: TRBV27
CDR3 protein: CASSPRDQPQHF
CDR3 DNA: TGTGCCAGCAGCCCCCGGGATCAGCCCCAGCATTTT

clone size: .
J gene: TRBJ1-6
D gene: .
V gene: TRBV9
CDR3 protein: CASSVEGADTDSPLHF
CDR3 DNA: TGTGCCAGCAGCGTAGAAGGGGCCGATACGGATTCACCCCTCCACTTT